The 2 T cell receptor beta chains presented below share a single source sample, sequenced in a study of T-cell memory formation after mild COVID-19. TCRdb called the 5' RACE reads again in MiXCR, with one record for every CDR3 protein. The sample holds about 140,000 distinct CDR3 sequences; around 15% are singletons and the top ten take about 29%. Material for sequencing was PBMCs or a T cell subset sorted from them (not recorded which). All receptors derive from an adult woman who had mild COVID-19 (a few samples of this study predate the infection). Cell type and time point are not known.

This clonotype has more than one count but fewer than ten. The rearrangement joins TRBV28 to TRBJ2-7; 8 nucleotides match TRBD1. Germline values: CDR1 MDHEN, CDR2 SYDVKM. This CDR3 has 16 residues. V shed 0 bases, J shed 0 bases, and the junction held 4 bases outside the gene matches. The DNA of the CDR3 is TGTGCCAGCAGTTTATGGGACAGGGCTAGCTCCTACGAGCAGTACTTC. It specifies CASSLWDRASSYEQYF.

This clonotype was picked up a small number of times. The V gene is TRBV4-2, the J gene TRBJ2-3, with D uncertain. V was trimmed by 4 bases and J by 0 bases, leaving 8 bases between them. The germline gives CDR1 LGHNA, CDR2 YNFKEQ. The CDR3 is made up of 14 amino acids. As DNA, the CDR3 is TGTGCCAGCAGCCCCCCGGTTAGCACAGATACGCAGTATTTT. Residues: CASSPPVSTDTQYF.